This is a list of T cell receptor beta chains from one sample in a study of T-cell memory formation after mild COVID-19. TCRdb processed the 5' RACE reads anew with MiXCR; each CDR3 protein has one entry. The sample lists hundreds of thousands of distinct CDR3 sequences, over 15% occurring once. The specimen was PBMCs or a T cell subset sorted from them (not recorded which). Source of these receptors: a man aged 18 to 29 who had mild COVID-19 (a few samples of this study predate the infection). Cell type and time point are not known. CDR3s include the opening cysteine and the closing phenylalanine or tryptophan. Fields, in order: V gene, clone size, J gene, D gene, CDR3 protein, CDR3 DNA. The D gene is left open where the match is weak. Only some rows state a clone size, as once, few, many or a class for expanded clones.

v_gene: TRBV6-6; abundance: NA; j_gene: TRBJ1-5; d_gene: TRBD1; CDR3aa: CASSPQGAIGQPQHF; CDR3nt: TGTGCCAGCAGTCCACAGGGGGCGATAGGTCAGCCCCAGCATTTT
v_gene: TRBV5-1; abundance: few; j_gene: TRBJ2-2; d_gene: NA; CDR3aa: CASSLYGDATGELFF; CDR3nt: TGCGCCAGCAGCTTGTACGGGGATGCGACCGGGGAGCTGTTTTTT
v_gene: TRBV27; abundance: NA; j_gene: TRBJ2-3; d_gene: NA; CDR3aa: CASSLPPDTQYF; CDR3nt: TGTGCCAGCAGTTTACCCCCAGATACGCAGTATTTT
v_gene: TRBV7-3; abundance: few; j_gene: TRBJ2-6; d_gene: TRBD1; CDR3aa: CASAQGGSGANVLTF; CDR3nt: TGTGCCAGCGCACAGGGGGGATCTGGGGCCAACGTCCTGACTTTC
v_gene: TRBV27; abundance: NA; j_gene: TRBJ2-3; d_gene: TRBD1; CDR3aa: CASSFRSLEGGKGGTGADTQYF; CDR3nt: TGTGCCAGCAGTTTCAGATCGCTTGAGGGGGGCAAAGGGGGGACAGGGGCAGATACGCAGTATTTT
v_gene: TRBV7-9; abundance: few; j_gene: TRBJ2-5; d_gene: TRBD1; CDR3aa: CASSPQGGETQYF; CDR3nt: TGTGCCAGCAGTCCACAGGGGGGAGAGACCCAGTACTTC
v_gene: TRBV18; abundance: few; j_gene: TRBJ2-1; d_gene: TRBD1; CDR3aa: CASSDRDRGYNEQFF; CDR3nt: TGTGCCAGCTCAGACCGGGACAGGGGGTACAATGAGCAGTTCTTC
v_gene: TRBV7-2; abundance: NA; j_gene: TRBJ2-2; d_gene: NA; CDR3aa: CASSFGPEAFF; CDR3nt: TGTGCCAGCAGCTTTGGACCGGAGGCGTTTTTT
v_gene: TRBV28; abundance: NA; j_gene: TRBJ2-1; d_gene: TRBD2; CDR3aa: CASRSALAGAQPDEQFF; CDR3nt: TGTGCCAGCAGAAGCGCCCTAGCGGGGGCCCAGCCCGATGAGCAGTTCTTC
v_gene: TRBV5-1; abundance: many; j_gene: TRBJ1-2; d_gene: NA; CDR3aa: CASSLVQSNYGYTF; CDR3nt: TGCGCCAGCAGCTTGGTACAGTCTAACTATGGCTACACCTTC
v_gene: TRBV7-9; abundance: NA; j_gene: TRBJ1-6; d_gene: NA; CDR3aa: CASSLSAGSPLHF; CDR3nt: TGTGCCAGCAGCTTGTCTGCGGGTTCACCCCTCCACTTT
v_gene: TRBV12-3/TRBV12-4; abundance: NA; j_gene: TRBJ1-2; d_gene: NA; CDR3aa: CASSQKSTNYGYTF; CDR3nt: TGTGCCAGCAGCCAGAAATCCACTAACTATGGCTACACCTTC
v_gene: TRBV6-6; abundance: NA; j_gene: TRBJ2-4; d_gene: NA; CDR3aa: CASSLSRALAKNIQYF; CDR3nt: TGTGCCAGCAGTCTAAGCAGGGCCTTGGCCAAAAACATTCAGTACTTC
v_gene: TRBV27; abundance: NA; j_gene: TRBJ2-3; d_gene: NA; CDR3aa: CASKTEGDTQYF; CDR3nt: TGTGCCAGCAAAACGGAGGGAGATACGCAGTATTTT
v_gene: TRBV5-1; abundance: NA; j_gene: TRBJ1-6; d_gene: NA; CDR3aa: CASSLDTGKGSPLHF; CDR3nt: TGCGCCAGCAGCTTGGATACAGGGAAAGGTTCACCCCTCCACTTT
v_gene: TRBV6-6; abundance: few; j_gene: TRBJ2-5; d_gene: NA; CDR3aa: CASSYPPAREETQYF; CDR3nt: TGTGCCAGCAGTTACCCCCCTGCCAGGGAAGAGACCCAGTACTTC
v_gene: TRBV3-1; abundance: NA; j_gene: TRBJ1-1; d_gene: NA; CDR3aa: CASSQRQDNTEAFF; CDR3nt: TGTGCCAGCAGCCAAAGGCAAGACAACACTGAAGCTTTCTTT
v_gene: TRBV4-3; abundance: few; j_gene: TRBJ2-1; d_gene: NA; CDR3aa: CASSPKDQSYNEQFF; CDR3nt: TGCGCCAGCAGCCCAAAGGACCAGTCCTACAATGAGCAGTTCTTC
v_gene: TRBV7-2; abundance: many; j_gene: TRBJ2-3; d_gene: TRBD1; CDR3aa: CASSLQSGTGGTDTQYF; CDR3nt: TGTGCCAGCAGCCTACAATCCGGGACAGGGGGCACAGATACGCAGTATTTT
v_gene: TRBV7-2; abundance: many; j_gene: TRBJ2-3; d_gene: NA; CDR3aa: CASSTGTSGVVDTQYF; CDR3nt: TGTGCCAGCAGCACAGGGACTTCTGGGGTCGTAGATACGCAGTATTTT
v_gene: TRBV3-1; abundance: many; j_gene: TRBJ2-3; d_gene: NA; CDR3aa: CASSQVGTDTQYF; CDR3nt: TGCGCCAGCAGCCAAGTGGGAACAGATACGCAGTATTTT
v_gene: TRBV7-9; abundance: NA; j_gene: TRBJ2-2; d_gene: TRBD2; CDR3aa: CASSFGTSGGWNTGELFF; CDR3nt: TGTGCCAGCAGCTTTGGGACTAGCGGGGGATGGAACACCGGGGAGCTGTTTTTT
v_gene: TRBV7-9; abundance: few; j_gene: TRBJ1-6; d_gene: NA; CDR3aa: CASSLVGQGNSPLHF; CDR3nt: TGTGCCAGCAGCTTAGTCGGCCAGGGGAATTCACCCCTCCACTTT